This T cell receptor beta chain was sequenced for a study of cytomegalovirus exposure and HLA in healthy donors (dated by TCRdb to 2016 to 2017). About the investigation overall: An earlier analysis of 587 of the donors reported roughly 300 Gb of sequence data and some 110 million unique TCR beta sequences obtained from about 179 million T cells. Besides the first cohort of around 670 subjects, a separate validation cohort made up of 120 different subjects was used. Rather than using new phenotypic data, the later analysis identified candidate immune exposures from TCR beta sequences and from how often those sequences occurred across donors. Among about 370 genotyped donors of the cohort, an average of around 250,000 unique TCR beta nucleotide sequences was sequenced per donor, of which roughly 17% were non-productive. An earlier analysis of approximately 630 of the donors applied high-throughput TCR beta sequencing to assess whether each TCR beta V gene segment acted as functional or pseudogenic. About five DR-DQ haplotypes were handled as single units for association and clustering because linkage in the cohort was strong. The number of donors typed differed by locus, with roughly 620-630 for A, B, C, DRB1 and DQB1, roughly 520 for DQA1, over 600 for DPA1, and some 440 for DPB1. In a later analysis, previously published TCR beta repertoires from 550 to 700 donors were re-analyzed and high-resolution HLA genotyping was added so that TCR occurrence patterns could be studied. To predict cytomegalovirus infection status, the study combined high-throughput TCR immunosequencing, statistical association of individual TCRs with disease status, and machine learning. The study used immunosequencing to profile the T cell repertoires of around 600 subjects and linked those repertoires to cytomegalovirus serostatus. A later genetic analysis took genome-wide SNP genotypes for about 65% of the 666 donors and used that subset as a discovery cohort. Every repertoire in the discovery cohort had been generated on one and the same sequencing platform. Of the roughly 390 genotyped donors, about 80% fell in the genetic ancestry cluster associated with self-reported Caucasian donors. Both class I and class II loci were covered by HLA typing, at four-digit resolution. Donor age, sex, ethnicity and CMV serostatus were collected together with the repertoire data. The aim of the study was to test whether cataloging public T cell receptors could identify signatures of past pathogen exposure. An early release covering 550 to 650 HLA-typed donors comprised around 300 gigabases of sequencing data and about 90 million unique TCR sequences.

Paper-wide results and their limitations: Cytomegalovirus status was reported to be diagnosed by the classifier with high specificity and sensitivity in both the original and validation cohorts. In a later analysis, TCR association rates were found to vary across HLA loci, with the most associated TCRs seen for DRB1 alleles and the fewest for HLA-C alleles. Compared with the approximately 670-donor mean, donors in an Asian-associated ancestry cluster had fewer N-insertions in productive TCRs, according to a later genetic analysis. Strong co-occurrence of HLA alleles, especially DR and DQ, made assigning TCR associations to individual alleles difficult. A further reported finding was that TCR beta sequences accurately predicted the HLA-A and HLA-B alleles for most subjects in the first cohort. In vitro tests confirmed that a few of the cytomegalovirus-associated TCR beta chains recognize cytomegalovirus antigens. The study gave a list of about 160 TCR beta chains associated with cytomegalovirus. The authors suggested that the approach could potentially be extended to other disease states and immunological phenotypes. Most TCR sequences were seen in very few donors, while some public TCRs were found in many individuals. Correlated functional status among segregating V segments might be attributable to linkage disequilibrium, but an unknown experimental factor could not be ruled out. A cluster of highly shared sequence variants was judged likely to be a technical artifact of the sequencing pipeline. According to a later analysis, most CMV-associated TCR beta chains appeared to be HLA-restricted, and the HLA associations seemed to be driven largely by CMV exposure. Broadly in line with IMGT annotations, most TCR beta V segments showed up in productive rearrangements about 90% or about 30% of the time in an earlier analysis of roughly 590 of the donors. According to a later analysis, parvovirus B19, influenza, CMV and Epstein-Barr virus appeared linked to several top co-occurrence clusters. Because some donors lacked HLA typing at each locus, the association tests relied only on the typed subset. Only TCR beta chains were sequenced in this cohort, and the absence of alpha or paired-chain data limited detectable features. Because the 87-base-pair reads could not distinguish some IMGT-functional V segments, including TRBV6-2 and TRBV6-3, those segments were excluded. At a false discovery rate of 0.05, a later analysis linked roughly 17,000 TCR beta sequences to specific HLA alleles. V-gene and J-gene trimming of TCR beta chains was associated with a missense DCLRE1C variant in a later genetic analysis, and the association was replicated in an independent cohort. Because counts were too low, seventeen rarely observed V segments, including chromosome 9 orphons, were left out of the earlier analysis of some 640 of the donors. Roughly uniform sequencing depth across donors was assumed in presence/absence analyses, although this assumption may not hold. Compared with equally common non-associated chains, HLA-associated TCR beta chains in a later analysis were more clonally expanded and had lower generation probabilities. Immune exposure information for the cohort was limited to CMV serostatus.

The CDR3 holds 12 amino acids from the cysteine to the phenylalanine. The retained sequence is limited to the CDR3, 36 bases, with the frame set at the first base. For CDR1 and CDR2, the germline V gene lists SGHTA and FQGNSA. Trimming removed 5 bases from V and 8 bases from J, leaving 13 bases between the germline ends. Library preparation was by the immunoSEQ multiplex PCR assay. A mixture of 60 forward primers for TCR Vbeta segments and 13 reverse primers for TCR Jbeta segments was used in the multiplex PCR. A multiplex PCR assay on genomic DNA amplified the CDR3 region of rearranged TCR beta genes. The amplified TCR beta libraries were sequenced on the Illumina HiSeq System as 87-base-pair reads. The authors processed their data as follows. A later analysis tallied tens of millions of unique TCR beta chains across the 666 repertoires, and approximately 9.9 million of those chains were shared by two or more donors. To remove PCR and sequencing errors, raw reads were error-corrected and collapsed into unique sequences using a nearest-neighbor algorithm that merged closely related sequences. Alignment of CDR3 sequences to IMGT reference sequences was used to assign V, D and J gene segments. For a sequence to be retained, at least a six-nucleotide match to both a V gene segment and a J gene segment was required. Rearrangements were classified as productive when the CDR3 lacked stop codons and remained in frame with V and J, and all other rearrangements were classified as non-productive. Following IMGT convention, CDR3 was defined as the stretch from the second conserved V-encoded cysteine up to the conserved J-encoded phenylalanine. The earlier analysis of some 600 of the donors excluded sequences that lacked an unambiguous match to a single V gene segment. An earlier analysis of just under 600 of the donors called V segments functional above 56.7% productive rearrangements and segregating when the between-donor standard deviation exceeded 5%. A statistical classification framework was developed to diagnose cytomegalovirus status using the catalog of TCR beta chain sequences. In a later analysis, TCR nucleotide sequences were compared against IMGT/GENE-DB human TR gene sequences so that V and J genes could be assigned. Using the TCRdist pipeline, a later analysis assigned CDR3 sequences along with most-parsimonious VDJ recombination scenarios. A later analysis defined each TCR beta chain by its CDR3 amino acid sequence plus V-gene family, and excluded reads lacking a unique V-gene family. As a way to deal with suspected cross-contamination and a sequencing artifact, a later analysis dropped nearly 600 nucleotide sequences that were highly shared and had low generation probability. In a later analysis, a clonal expansion index was calculated for each public chain from normalized within-repertoire ranks of inferred template counts. Generation probabilities in a later analysis came from a VDJ recombination model fitted to out-of-frame rearrangements, and those results were checked against IGoR. In a later analysis, hypergeometric tests were used to score TCR-TCR, TCR-HLA and TCR-CMV co-occurrence, with a repertoire-size bias correction applied to TCR pairs. A later analysis estimated false discovery rates by permuting HLA or CMV assignments 20 times. In a later analysis, co-occurring TCRs were grouped with DBSCAN, and TCRdist sequence similarity was added when clustering was performed within HLA-allele-positive subsets. For co-occurrence clustering, repertoires with fewer than 30,000 or more than 120,000 public chains were excluded, along with a handful of repertoires with anomalous nucleotide sharing. TCRdb re-hosts the immuneACCESS table, in-frame sequences only. Its copies lack some clones; in the studies checked, an unresolved V gene accounts for under half of them, and the cause for the rest is not known. V, J and clone size are those of that table, while D and trimming were read from the DNA. In all, the sample holds around 140,000 clones, and 75% to 85% of those were seen once. Of the sample, 0.85% to 1.4% falls within the top ten clones.

This clone was recorded a few times. Its antigen is unknown. There are no base qualities to consult, and no much larger clone falls within one base. The cohort comprised fewer than 750 healthy bone marrow donors. At the time of sampling, all cohort members were nominally healthy, though unrecorded immune exposures were likely present. The donor tested CMV seronegative and was one of the 352 seronegative cohort members. A peripheral blood sample was collected from each donor, and TCR beta sequencing was performed on peripheral blood mononuclear cells. Genomic DNA extraction from the blood cell samples was performed with the Qiagen DNeasy Blood Extraction Kit.

The clonotype originates from a male donor in good health and CMV-seronegative. The chain is made from TRBV7-2 and TRBJ2-7; TRBD1 could be the D gene, as 6 bases match. Sequencing input: PBMCs. The base sequence is TGTGCCAGCAGCCTCGGGACAAGTAAGCAGTACTTC. Its translation reads: CASSLGTSKQYF.